What follows are 29 T cell receptor beta chains derived from one specimen sequenced in a study of T-cell memory formation after mild COVID-19. TCRdb called the 5' RACE reads again in MiXCR, with one record for every CDR3 protein. The sample holds a few hundred thousand distinct CDR3 sequences, under 20% seen once. The specimen sequenced was PBMCs or a T cell subset sorted from them (not recorded which). These receptors came from a man younger than 35 who had mild COVID-19 (a few samples of this study predate the infection). Cell type and time point are not known.

A few counts support this clonotype. The rearrangement joins TRBV5-6 to TRBJ2-6, with D unclear. Germline loops: CDR1 SGHDT, CDR2 YYEEEE. V gave up 5 bases and J gave up 4 bases, with 7 bases separating them. The CDR3 is made up of 13 amino acids. CDR3 nucleotide sequence: TGTGCCAGCAGGCAGCCCGGGGCCAACGTCCTGACTTTC. Translated: CASRQPGANVLTF.

The rearrangement links TRBV7-8 to TRBJ1-5; 7 bases agree with TRBD1. The CDR3 runs 16 residues. The trim removed 4 bases at V and 6 bases at J, leaving 12 bases unmatched. CDR1 is SGHVS, CDR2 FQNEAQ, per germline. CDR3 sequence reads: CASSSDRVGIAQPQHF. Written as DNA, the CDR3 is TGTGCCAGCAGCTCTGACAGGGTGGGGATAGCTCAGCCCCAGCATTTT.

This clonotype was observed a few times. The chain is built from TRBV7-3 and TRBJ2-1; TRBD1 might be the D (5 bases). V lost 0 bases and J 7 bases, leaving 13 bases between the germline ends. This CDR3 contains 15 residues. From germline, CDR1 is SGHTA and CDR2 FQGTGA. The CDR3 sequence is CASSLTGPLRNEQFF. The CDR3 DNA reads TGTGCCAGCAGCTTAACGGGGCCCTTAAGGAATGAGCAGTTCTTC.

The chain recombines TRBV12-3 or TRBV12-4 with TRBJ2-6; D call uncertain. The CDR3 extends over 15 amino acids. V gave up 7 bases and J gave up 0 bases, with 10 bases separating them. The DNA for the CDR3 is TGTGCCAGCATTGGAGATTTCTCTGGGGCCAACGTCCTGACTTTC. Its protein is CASIGDFSGANVLTF.

This clonotype was seen a few times. V gene TRBV11-3 combines with J gene TRBJ2-1; 10 bases are a match to TRBD2. This CDR3 is 16 amino acids long. The J segment lost 8 bases and the V segment lost 2 bases, leaving 9 bases of the junction unmatched. Germline V CDR1 and CDR2: SGHNT, YENEEA. The CDR3 DNA sequence: TGTGCCAGCAGCTTAAATTGGTCTAGCGGGGGCCATGAGCAGTTCTTC. It specifies CASSLNWSSGGHEQFF.

This chain links TRBV5-1 with TRBJ2-4; 8 nucleotides line up with TRBD1. The junction had 7 bases not matched to a gene; V was cut back by 1 base and J by 7 bases. This CDR3 contains 15 residues. Germline lookup yields CDR1 SGHRS and CDR2 YFSETQ. CDR3 sequence reads: CASSLWAGGANIQYF. CDR3 bases: TGCGCCAGCAGCTTGTGGGCAGGGGGCGCGAACATTCAGTACTTC.

CDR3 nucleotide sequence: TGCGCCAGCAGCCAAGAACCGGGGGGGGACACCGGGGAGCTGTTTTTT. This gives the protein CASSQEPGGDTGELFF. V usage is TRBV4-3 and J usage is TRBJ2-2; 8 bases match TRBD2. J was trimmed by 3 bases and V by 0 bases; bases with no gene match: 3. The CDR3 extends over 16 amino acids. Germline lookup yields CDR1 LGHNA and CDR2 YSLEER.

Here the CDR3 reads CASSQDQGQPYGYTF. The CDR3 DNA is TGTGCCAGCAGCCAAGATCAAGGACAGCCCTATGGCTACACCTTC. The chain carries TRBV4-2 and TRBJ1-2; maybe TRBD1 (6 bases). The ends were cut back, 0 bases at V and 4 bases at J, with 12 bases in the middle. The CDR3 totals 15 residues. CDR1 is LGHNA and CDR2 is YNFKEQ in the germline V gene.

This clonotype has more than one count but fewer than ten. The J gene is TRBJ2-7, the V gene TRBV5-1; possibly TRBD1 for D (6 bases). V was cut by 4 bases and J by 6 bases, with 17 bases left in between. Germline values: CDR1 SGHRS, CDR2 YFSETQ. The CDR3 spans 14 residues. CDR3 region: CASSQQGPLGEQYF. CDR3 nucleotide sequence: TGCGCCAGCAGCCAACAGGGACCCCTGGGCGAGCAGTACTTC.

V gene TRBV11-2 combines with J gene TRBJ2-1; D possibly corresponds to TRBD2 (7 bases). Germline CDR1 is SGHAT and CDR2 is FQNNGV. The ends were cut back, 2 bases at V and 9 bases at J, with 17 bases in the middle. The CDR3 covers 15 residues. Here the CDR3 reads CASSLSRGGASEQFF. Written as DNA, the CDR3 is TGTGCCAGCAGCTTAAGCCGAGGGGGGGCCAGTGAGCAGTTCTTC. Using reference TRBV11-2 and TRBJ2-1 for the parts outside the CDR3, the full variable domain is EAGVAQSPRYKIIEKRQSVAFWCNPISGHATLYWYQQILGQGPKLLIQFQNNGVVDDSQLPKDRFSAERLKGVDSTLKIQPAKLEDSAVYLCASSLSRGGASEQFFGPGTRLTVL.

This clonotype was found a few times. V is TRBV5-1 and J is TRBJ2-3; 15 nucleotides match TRBD2. Looked up from germline, CDR1 is SGHRS and CDR2 is YFSETQ. With 4 bases clipped from V and 6 bases from J, the junction kept 6 bases outside the gene matches. CDR3 length: 16 residues. This CDR3 is CASSTGLAGGVDTQYF. CDR3 DNA sequence: TGCGCCAGCAGCACTGGACTAGCGGGGGGGGTTGATACGCAGTATTTT.

This clonotype was seen more than once but under ten times. The CDR3 DNA reads as TGTGCCAGCAGCTCAGGGGGAGGTTCCTACGAGCAGTACGTC. Its translation: CASSSGGGSYEQYV. The chain uses TRBV7-9 and TRBJ2-7; tentative D call: TRBD1 (7 bases). The CDR3 spans 14 residues. Germline V gene data show CDR1 as SEHNR and CDR2 as FQNEAQ (reference sequence). V was cut by 4 bases and J by 1 base, with 11 bases left in between.

This clonotype has just a few counts. The V call is TRBV11-2, the J call TRBJ2-2; D may be TRBD1 or TRBD2 (6 bases each). Germline V lookup: CDR1 SGHAT, CDR2 FQNNGV. This CDR3 has 16 amino acids. Trimming removed 6 bases from V and 6 bases from J, with 20 bases in between. The CDR3 region has the DNA TGTGCCAGCAGATCAGTCTTGGGGGGCGCATCCGGGGAGCTGTTTTTT. Translation: CASRSVLGGASGELFF.

This clonotype was counted between two and nine times. The chain has TRBV7-6 and TRBJ2-2, with 8 bases fitting TRBD1. The CDR3 is made up of 15 amino acids. Germline CDR1 is SGHVS and CDR2 is FNYEAQ. V lost 8 bases and J lost 7; bases outside the gene matches: 12. The CDR3 bases are TGTGCCAGCTCACCTAGCAGGGGGCTGGGCGGGGAGCTGTTTTTT. Translated, it gives CASSPSRGLGGELFF.

This chain joins TRBV6-1 and TRBJ2-3; a weak D match, TRBD1 (6 bases). This CDR3 region has 15 residues. V lost 8 bases and J lost 3, with 18 bases in between. CDR1 is MNHNS and CDR2 is SASEGT in the germline V gene. CDR3 protein: CASDYRVPGTDTQYF. As DNA, the CDR3 is TGTGCCAGCGACTACAGGGTCCCCGGAACAGATACGCAGTATTTT.

This clonotype was seen at least ten times. The chain combines TRBV5-1 with TRBJ2-1; 8 bases match TRBD2. Germline CDR1 and CDR2: SGHRS and YFSETQ. The CDR3 is 15 residues long. Germline trimming cut 2 bases from V and 8 bases from J; bases unmatched to any gene: 9. CDR3 protein: CASSLRTGGAHEQFF. The CDR3 DNA reads TGCGCCAGCAGCTTAAGGACGGGGGGGGCCCATGAGCAGTTCTTC.

This clonotype was found many times. The CDR3 spells CASTLERGAGELFF. Written as DNA, the CDR3 is TGTGCCAGCACCCTGGAAAGGGGGGCCGGGGAGCTGTTTTTT. The chain links TRBV12-3 or TRBV12-4 to TRBJ2-2, with D perhaps given as TRBD1 or TRBD2 (6 bases each). The CDR3 consists of 14 residues. V shed 7 bases and J shed 6 bases, with 15 bases lying between them.

Only a few counts were recorded for this clonotype. This chain joins TRBV7-6 and TRBJ2-2, with a weak D call TRBD1 (6 bases). CDR3 length: 16 residues. Trimming shortened V by 3 bases and J by 1 base, and 12 bases separated the two germline ends. Germline V gene data show CDR1 as SGHVS and CDR2 as FNYEAQ. The chain's CDR3 is CASSFDVQGNTGELFF. The CDR3 coding sequence is TGTGCCAGCAGCTTCGACGTACAGGGGAACACCGGGGAGCTGTTTTTT.

This clonotype was found a few times. The chain is built from TRBV6-2 or TRBV6-3 and TRBJ2-2, with D maybe TRBD1 (5 bases). The V gene lost 4 bases and the J gene lost 0 bases, with 15 bases spanning the gap. CDR1 MNHEY and CDR2 SVGEGT come from the germline V gene. This CDR3 is built from 17 residues. The CDR3 sequence: CASSFPDQGANTGELFF. The CDR3 region has the DNA TGTGCCAGCAGTTTCCCCGATCAGGGTGCGAACACCGGGGAGCTGTTTTTT.

This chain joins TRBV2 and TRBJ2-2, with a possible D match to TRBD2 (6 bases). In germline, CDR1 is SNHLY, CDR2 FYNNEI. V was trimmed by 6 bases and J by 5 bases, leaving 13 bases between them. The CDR3 extends over 14 amino acids. This CDR3 is CASSPNGGTGELFF. The CDR3 DNA is TGTGCCAGCAGCCCTAATGGGGGGACCGGGGAGCTGTTTTTT.

The chain uses TRBV7-3 and TRBJ2-1; 7 nucleotides line up with TRBD2. CDR1 SGHTA and CDR2 FQGTGA come from the germline V gene. This CDR3 has 14 residues. With V trimmed by 3 bases and J by 2 bases, 1 base remained unmatched. CDR3 sequence (DNA): TGTGCCAGCAGCTTTGGGGGGGCCTACAATGAGCAGTTCTTC. It encodes CASSFGGAYNEQFF.

The chain's CDR3 is CASSWGTGDEQYV. CDR3 bases: TGCGCCAGCAGCTGGGGGACAGGGGACGAGCAGTACGTC. The gene calls are TRBV5-1 and TRBJ2-7, with 10 bases lining up with TRBD1. With V trimmed by 3 bases and J by 5 bases, 2 bases remained unmatched. CDR1 and CDR2 (germline): SGHRS, YFSETQ. The CDR3 covers 13 residues.

This clonotype turned up a few times. The gene calls are TRBV2 and TRBJ1-6; D possibly corresponds to TRBD1 (6 bases). This CDR3 is 14 amino acids long. CDR1 SNHLY and CDR2 FYNNEI come from the germline V gene. Trimming stripped 7 bases from V and 3 bases from J, with 10 bases between. The CDR3: CASKRTDYNSPLHF. Written as DNA, the CDR3 is TGTGCCAGCAAGCGGACAGACTATAATTCACCCCTCCACTTT.

The chain employs TRBV28 and TRBJ2-5; D call uncertain. This CDR3 has 13 amino acids. V was pared by 5 bases and J by 5 bases, with 12 bases between. Germline CDR1 and CDR2: MDHEN and SYDVKM. The CDR3 loop is CASSPHTLETQYF. The DNA for the CDR3 is TGTGCCAGCAGTCCGCATACTCTCGAGACCCAGTACTTC.

This clonotype was seen only a few times. CDR3 nucleotide sequence: TGCGCCAGCAGCCAAGAGGGCGGGCCCTACGAGCAGTACGTC. Its protein product is CASSQEGGPYEQYV. The J gene is TRBJ2-7, the V gene TRBV4-1; D perhaps matches TRBD2 (5 bases). V gave up 0 bases and J gave up 2 bases, with 8 bases separating them. Germline values: CDR1 MGHRA, CDR2 YSYEKL. The CDR3 consists of 14 residues.

This chain connects TRBV24-1 to TRBJ2-5, with D unresolved. CDR3 length equals 14 residues. Germline V gene lookup returns CDR1 KGHDR and CDR2 SFDVKD. Trimming stripped 5 bases from V and 2 bases from J, with 11 bases between. CDR3 amino acids: CATSGAFQQETQYF. CDR3 in DNA: TGTGCCACCAGTGGTGCCTTTCAGCAAGAGACCCAGTACTTC.

In this sample, this clonotype turned up a few times. The V gene is TRBV12-3 or TRBV12-4, the J gene TRBJ2-2, with D perhaps TRBD1 or TRBD2 (5 bases each). Trimming removed 8 bases from V and 5 bases from J, with 18 bases in between. The CDR3 length is 15 residues. The CDR3 sequence is CASATRGWGTGELFF. CDR3 DNA sequence: TGTGCCAGCGCTACGAGGGGCTGGGGAACCGGGGAGCTGTTTTTT.

This clonotype appeared many times. J is TRBJ2-2 and V is TRBV15; 9 bases are shared with TRBD2. The CDR3 is 16 amino acids. The germline V gene encodes CDR1 LNHNV and CDR2 YYDKDF (reference sequence). Unmatched junction bases numbered 6, after V lost 3 bases and J lost 4 bases. CDR3 sequence reads: CATSSPGLAGTGELFF. CDR3 coding DNA: TGTGCCACCAGCAGCCCGGGACTAGCAGGCACCGGGGAGCTGTTTTTT. The complete variable domain, with remaining parts taken from reference TRBV15 and TRBJ2-2, reads DAMVIQNPRYQVTQFGKPVTLSCSQTLNHNVMYWYQQKSSQAPKLLFHYYDKDFNNEADTPDNFQSRRPNTSFCFLDIRSPGLGDTAMYLCATSSPGLAGTGELFFGEGSRLTVL.

This clonotype was counted only a few times. The chain links TRBV9 to TRBJ1-1; no reliable D call. Germline V lookup: CDR1 SGDLS, CDR2 YYNGEE. CDR3 length: 14 amino acids. With 0 bases removed from V and 0 bases from J, the gap between germline ends came to 6 bases. CDR3 sequence reads: CASSVEPVNTEAFF. The CDR3 region has the DNA TGTGCCAGCAGCGTAGAGCCCGTGAACACTGAAGCTTTCTTT.